This is a list of T cell receptor beta chains from one sample in a study of blood T cell repertoires in COVID-19. Sequencing was performed with immunoSEQ multiplex PCR; in TCRdb, only in-frame clones are kept and a portion is missing. Of about 170,000 clones in the sample, approximately 92% were seen once. Sequenced: peripheral blood. Receptor source: a woman aged 45 to 65 with acute or convalescent COVID-19. CDR3s include the opening cysteine and the closing phenylalanine or tryptophan. Each record gives: J gene, V gene, clone size, D gene, CDR3 protein, CDR3 DNA. A D gene is named only where the DNA matches it firmly. Size values are once, few and many counts, or a class for expanded clones, and some rows have none.

j_call: TRBJ2-4
v_call: TRBV19
clone_size: -
d_call: -
cdr3_aa: CASNHGGVTNIQYF
cdr3_nt: TGTGCCAGTAATCATGGAGGGGTGACGAACATTCAGTACTTC

j_call: TRBJ1-5
v_call: TRBV30
clone_size: once
d_call: -
cdr3_aa: CAWSAKGNQPQHF
cdr3_nt: TGTGCCTGGAGTGCAAAGGGGAATCAGCCCCAGCATTTT

j_call: TRBJ1-5
v_call: TRBV30
clone_size: -
d_call: -
cdr3_aa: CASGRGNQPQHF
cdr3_nt: TGTGCCTCGGGAAGGGGTAATCAGCCCCAGCATTTT

j_call: TRBJ1-1
v_call: TRBV12-3/TRBV12-4
clone_size: -
d_call: TRBD1
cdr3_aa: CATRQGWETEAFF
cdr3_nt: TGTGCCACCCGACAGGGGTGGGAAACTGAAGCTTTCTTT

j_call: TRBJ2-7
v_call: TRBV13
clone_size: -
d_call: TRBD1
cdr3_aa: CASSPGQGAYEQYF
cdr3_nt: TGTGCCAGCAGCCCTGGACAGGGGGCCTACGAGCAGTACTTC

j_call: TRBJ2-2
v_call: TRBV5-1
clone_size: -
d_call: -
cdr3_aa: CASSLRDINTGELFF
cdr3_nt: TGCGCCAGCAGCTTAAGGGACATCAACACCGGGGAGCTGTTTTTT

j_call: TRBJ2-7
v_call: TRBV18
clone_size: -
d_call: -
cdr3_aa: CASSSPGEVEQYF
cdr3_nt: TGTGCCAGCTCATCCCCAGGGGAAGTCGAGCAGTACTTC

j_call: TRBJ1-2
v_call: TRBV3-1/TRBV3-2
clone_size: -
d_call: TRBD1
cdr3_aa: CASSQDNKRGLWNGYTF
cdr3_nt: TGTGCCAGCAGCCAAGATAATAAGAGGGGGCTATGGAATGGCTACACCTTC

j_call: TRBJ2-2
v_call: TRBV30
clone_size: -
d_call: -
cdr3_aa: CAWTLPTGQGGNGELFF
cdr3_nt: TGTGCCTGGACTCTCCCTACCGGACAGGGAGGGAACGGGGAGCTGTTTTTT

j_call: TRBJ2-1
v_call: TRBV6-1
clone_size: -
d_call: -
cdr3_aa: CASSEGQARFF
cdr3_nt: TGTGCCAGCAGTGAAGGACAGGCCAGGTTCTTC

j_call: TRBJ1-2
v_call: TRBV19
clone_size: -
d_call: TRBD1
cdr3_aa: CASSLDGTGAPSGYTF
cdr3_nt: TGTGCCAGTAGTCTAGATGGGACAGGGGCCCCCAGCGGCTACACCTTC

j_call: TRBJ2-7
v_call: TRBV7-8
clone_size: -
d_call: TRBD2
cdr3_aa: CASSLVGSGYPYEQYF
cdr3_nt: TGTGCCAGCAGCTTAGTAGGTAGCGGGTACCCCTACGAGCAGTACTTC

j_call: TRBJ1-5
v_call: TRBV6-5
clone_size: -
d_call: -
cdr3_aa: CASAHSEGNQPQHF
cdr3_nt: TGTGCCAGCGCACACTCCGAGGGTAATCAGCCCCAGCATTTT

j_call: TRBJ2-5
v_call: TRBV6-5
clone_size: -
d_call: TRBD2
cdr3_aa: CASSSLRGAGEETQYF
cdr3_nt: TGTGCCAGCAGTTCTCTTCGGGGAGCGGGAGAAGAGACCCAGTACTTC

j_call: TRBJ2-7
v_call: TRBV10-2
clone_size: -
d_call: -
cdr3_aa: CASSERYSGTFSYEQYF
cdr3_nt: TGCGCCAGCAGTGAGCGATATAGCGGAACCTTCTCCTACGAGCAGTACTTC

j_call: TRBJ2-2
v_call: TRBV7-9
clone_size: -
d_call: -
cdr3_aa: CASRFDFGGELFF
cdr3_nt: TGTGCCAGCAGGTTCGATTTCGGCGGGGAGCTGTTTTTT

j_call: TRBJ2-1
v_call: TRBV27
clone_size: -
d_call: TRBD2
cdr3_aa: CASSQTSGYNNEQFF
cdr3_nt: TGTGCCAGCAGCCAGACTAGCGGCTATAACAATGAGCAGTTCTTC

j_call: TRBJ2-7
v_call: TRBV7-2
clone_size: -
d_call: TRBD2
cdr3_aa: CASSPLAGGPDEQYF
cdr3_nt: TGTGCCAGCAGCCCTCTAGCGGGAGGGCCTGACGAGCAGTACTTC

j_call: TRBJ1-5
v_call: TRBV2
clone_size: -
d_call: -
cdr3_aa: CASLGGDFGNQPQHF
cdr3_nt: TGTGCCAGCCTGGGAGGGGACTTCGGCAATCAGCCCCAGCATTTT

j_call: TRBJ1-2
v_call: TRBV4-1
clone_size: -
d_call: -
cdr3_aa: CASSLHQGSSGYTF
cdr3_nt: TGCGCCAGCAGCCTACACCAGGGTAGTAGTGGCTACACCTTC

j_call: TRBJ1-1
v_call: TRBV28
clone_size: -
d_call: -
cdr3_aa: CASSYPWTENTEAFF
cdr3_nt: TGTGCCAGCAGCTACCCCTGGACAGAGAACACTGAAGCTTTCTTT

j_call: TRBJ2-4
v_call: TRBV2
clone_size: -
d_call: -
cdr3_aa: CASSGSQALNIQYF
cdr3_nt: TGTGCCAGCAGTGGTTCCCAGGCACTAAACATTCAGTACTTC

j_call: TRBJ1-3
v_call: TRBV11-2
clone_size: -
d_call: -
cdr3_aa: CASSSLAGNTIYF
cdr3_nt: TGTGCCAGCAGCTCCTTAGCTGGAAACACCATATATTTT

j_call: TRBJ2-7
v_call: TRBV27
clone_size: -
d_call: TRBD2
cdr3_aa: CASSLVREAYEQYF
cdr3_nt: TGTGCCAGCAGTTTAGTGCGGGAGGCCTACGAGCAGTACTTC

j_call: TRBJ1-3
v_call: TRBV3-1/TRBV3-2
clone_size: -
d_call: -
cdr3_aa: CASSQGARNTIYF
cdr3_nt: TGTGCCAGCAGCCAAGGAGCCCGAAACACCATATATTTT